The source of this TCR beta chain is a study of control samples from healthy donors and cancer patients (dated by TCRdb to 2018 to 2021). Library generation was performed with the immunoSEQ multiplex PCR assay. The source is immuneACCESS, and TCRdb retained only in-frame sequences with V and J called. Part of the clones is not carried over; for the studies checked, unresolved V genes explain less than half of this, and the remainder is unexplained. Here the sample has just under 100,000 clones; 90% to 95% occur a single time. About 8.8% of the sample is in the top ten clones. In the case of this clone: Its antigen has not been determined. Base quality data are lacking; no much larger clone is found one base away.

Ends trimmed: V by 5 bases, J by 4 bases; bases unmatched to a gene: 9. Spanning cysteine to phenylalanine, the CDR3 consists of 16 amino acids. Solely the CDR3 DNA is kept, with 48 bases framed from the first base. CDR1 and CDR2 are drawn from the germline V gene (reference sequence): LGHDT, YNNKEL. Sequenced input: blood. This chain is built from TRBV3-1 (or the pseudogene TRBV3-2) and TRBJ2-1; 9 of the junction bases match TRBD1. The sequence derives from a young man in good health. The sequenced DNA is TGTGCCAGCAGCTACGGACAGGGGCAAAATTACAATGAGCAGTTCTTC. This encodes CASSYGQGQNYNEQFF.